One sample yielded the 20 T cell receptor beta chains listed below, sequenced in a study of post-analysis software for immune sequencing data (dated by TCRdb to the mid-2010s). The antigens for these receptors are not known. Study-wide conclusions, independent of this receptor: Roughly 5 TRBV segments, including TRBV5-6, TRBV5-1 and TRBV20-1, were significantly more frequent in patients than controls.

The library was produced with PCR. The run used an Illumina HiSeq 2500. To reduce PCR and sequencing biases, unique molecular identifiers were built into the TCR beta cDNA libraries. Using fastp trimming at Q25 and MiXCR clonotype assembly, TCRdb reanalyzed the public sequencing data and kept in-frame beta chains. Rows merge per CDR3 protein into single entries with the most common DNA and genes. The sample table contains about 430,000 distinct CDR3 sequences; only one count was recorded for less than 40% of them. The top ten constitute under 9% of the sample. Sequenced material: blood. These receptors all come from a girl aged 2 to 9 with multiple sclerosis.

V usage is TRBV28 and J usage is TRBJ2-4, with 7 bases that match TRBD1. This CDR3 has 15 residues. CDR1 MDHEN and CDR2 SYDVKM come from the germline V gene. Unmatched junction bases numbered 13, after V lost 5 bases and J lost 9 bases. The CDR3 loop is CASSLDALAGGIQYF. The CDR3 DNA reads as TGTGCCAGCAGTCTAGACGCCCTCGCAGGGGGCATTCAGTACTTC.

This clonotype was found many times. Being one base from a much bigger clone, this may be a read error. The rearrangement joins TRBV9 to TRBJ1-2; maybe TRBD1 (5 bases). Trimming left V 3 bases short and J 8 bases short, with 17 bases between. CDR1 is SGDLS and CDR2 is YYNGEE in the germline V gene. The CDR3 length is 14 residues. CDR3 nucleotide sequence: TGTGCCAGCAGCGCCGGGACGCCGGGTTTCGGCTACACCTTC. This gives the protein CASSAGTPGFGYTF.

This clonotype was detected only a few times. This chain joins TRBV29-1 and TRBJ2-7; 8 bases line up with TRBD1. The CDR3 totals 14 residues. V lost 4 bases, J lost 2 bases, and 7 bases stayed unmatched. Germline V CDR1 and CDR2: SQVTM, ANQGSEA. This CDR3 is CSVGVDRATYEQYF. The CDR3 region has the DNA TGCAGCGTTGGAGTGGACAGGGCCACCTACGAGCAGTACTTC.

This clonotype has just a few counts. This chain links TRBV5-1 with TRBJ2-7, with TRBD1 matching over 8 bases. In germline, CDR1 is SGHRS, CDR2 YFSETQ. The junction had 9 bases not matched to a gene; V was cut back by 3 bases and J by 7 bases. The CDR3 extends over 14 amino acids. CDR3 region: CASSYDRGSPEQYF. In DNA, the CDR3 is TGCGCCAGCAGCTACGACAGGGGTAGTCCAGAGCAGTACTTC.

Here the CDR3 reads CASRPTEIYNEQFF. The CDR3 DNA sequence: TGTGCCAGCAGACCGACAGAGATCTACAATGAGCAGTTCTTC. The rearrangement joins TRBV6-4 to TRBJ2-1; TRBD1 is a possible D gene (5 bases). V was trimmed by 6 bases and J by 3 bases, leaving 12 bases between them. CDR1 MRHNA and CDR2 SNTAGT come from the germline V gene. The CDR3 covers 14 residues.

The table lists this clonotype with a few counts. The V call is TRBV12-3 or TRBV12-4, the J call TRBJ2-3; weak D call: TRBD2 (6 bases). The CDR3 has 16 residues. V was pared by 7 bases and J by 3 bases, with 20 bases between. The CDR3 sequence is CASTSHVAANTDTQYF. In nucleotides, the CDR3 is TGTGCCAGCACCTCCCACGTAGCGGCCAATACAGATACGCAGTATTTT.

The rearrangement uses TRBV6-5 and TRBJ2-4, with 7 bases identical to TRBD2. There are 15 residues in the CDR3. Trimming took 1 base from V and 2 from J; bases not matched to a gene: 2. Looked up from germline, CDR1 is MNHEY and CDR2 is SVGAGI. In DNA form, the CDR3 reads TGTGCCAGCAGTTACTTGGGAGGGTCCAAAAACATTCAGTACTTC. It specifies CASSYLGGSKNIQYF.

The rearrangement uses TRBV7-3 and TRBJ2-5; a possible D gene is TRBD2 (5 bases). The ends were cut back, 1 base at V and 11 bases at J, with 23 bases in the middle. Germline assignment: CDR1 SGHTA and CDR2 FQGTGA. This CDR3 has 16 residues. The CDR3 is CASSLNQGRRGNEQYF. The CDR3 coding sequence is TGTGCCAGCAGCTTAAACCAAGGTAGGAGAGGGAATGAGCAGTACTTC.

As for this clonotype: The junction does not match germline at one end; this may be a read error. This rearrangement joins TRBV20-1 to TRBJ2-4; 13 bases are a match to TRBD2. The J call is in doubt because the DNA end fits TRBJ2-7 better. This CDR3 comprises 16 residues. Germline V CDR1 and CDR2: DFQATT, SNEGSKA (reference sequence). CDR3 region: CGARDVVGLAGHEQYF. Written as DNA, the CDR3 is TGCGGTGCTAGAGACGTGGTGGGACTAGCGGGACACGAGCAGTACTTC.

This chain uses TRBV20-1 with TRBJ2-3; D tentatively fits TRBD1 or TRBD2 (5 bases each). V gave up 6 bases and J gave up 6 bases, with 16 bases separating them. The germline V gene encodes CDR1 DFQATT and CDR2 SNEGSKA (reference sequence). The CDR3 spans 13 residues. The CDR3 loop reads CSAPGLAGDTQYF. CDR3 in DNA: TGCAGTGCCCCCGGGCTAGCAGGGGATACGCAGTATTTT.

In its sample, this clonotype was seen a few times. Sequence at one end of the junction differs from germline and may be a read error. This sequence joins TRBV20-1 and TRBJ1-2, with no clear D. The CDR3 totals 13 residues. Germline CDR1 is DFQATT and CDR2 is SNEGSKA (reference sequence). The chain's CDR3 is CSAFETTSYGHTF. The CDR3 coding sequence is TGCAGTGCTTTCGAAACGACAAGCTATGGCCACACCTTC.

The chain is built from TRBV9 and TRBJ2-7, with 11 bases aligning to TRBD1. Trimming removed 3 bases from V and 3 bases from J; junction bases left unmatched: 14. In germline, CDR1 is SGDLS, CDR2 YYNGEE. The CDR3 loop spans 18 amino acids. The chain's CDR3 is CASSDPGTGGEGSYEQYF. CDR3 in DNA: TGTGCCAGCAGCGATCCCGGGACAGGGGGTGAGGGAAGCTACGAGCAGTACTTC.

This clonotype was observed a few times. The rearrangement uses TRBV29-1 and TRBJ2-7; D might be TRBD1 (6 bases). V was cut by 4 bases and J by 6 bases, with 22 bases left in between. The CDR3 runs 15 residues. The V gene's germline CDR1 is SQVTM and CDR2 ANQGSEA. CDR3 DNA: TGCAGCGTTGTAACAGGGACACCTGCTTTGGTCGAGCAGTACTTC. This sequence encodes CSVVTGTPALVEQYF.

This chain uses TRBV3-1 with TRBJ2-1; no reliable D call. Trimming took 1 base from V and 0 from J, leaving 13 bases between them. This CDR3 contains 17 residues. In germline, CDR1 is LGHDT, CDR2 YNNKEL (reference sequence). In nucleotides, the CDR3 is TGTGCCAGCAGCCAAGGACTCGGCGTAGTCTCCTACAATGAGCAGTTCTTC. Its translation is CASSQGLGVVSYNEQFF.

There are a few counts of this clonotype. CDR3 DNA: TGTGCCAGCAGTACACCGGACAGGGGCTATGGCTACACCTTC. Protein: CASSTPDRGYGYTF. The chain couples TRBV28 to TRBJ1-2, with 9 bases lining up with TRBD1. The V gene's germline CDR1 is MDHEN and CDR2 SYDVKM. The CDR3 totals 14 residues. The V gene end was trimmed by 5 bases and the J gene end by 4 bases; junction bases not matched to a gene: 5.

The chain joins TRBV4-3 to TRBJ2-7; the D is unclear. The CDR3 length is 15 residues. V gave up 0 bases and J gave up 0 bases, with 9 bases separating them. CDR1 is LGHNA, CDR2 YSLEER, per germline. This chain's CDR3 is CASSQDRTSSYEQYF. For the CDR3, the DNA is TGCGCCAGCAGCCAAGATCGTACGAGCTCCTACGAGCAGTACTTC.

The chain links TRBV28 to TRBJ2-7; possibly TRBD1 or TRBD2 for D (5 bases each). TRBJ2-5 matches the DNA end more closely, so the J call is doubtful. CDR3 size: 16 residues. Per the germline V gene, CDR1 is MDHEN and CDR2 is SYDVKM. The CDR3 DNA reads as TGTGCCAGCAGTTTCTCCTATCGGTGGGACGGGGAGACCCAGTACTTC. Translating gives CASSFSYRWDGETQYF.

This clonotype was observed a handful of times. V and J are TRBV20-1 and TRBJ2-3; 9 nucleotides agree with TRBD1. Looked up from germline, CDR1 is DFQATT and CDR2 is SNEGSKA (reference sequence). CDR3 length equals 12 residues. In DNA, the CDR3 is TGCAGCGGACAGGGGATCGCAGATACGCAGTATTTT. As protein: CSGQGIADTQYF.

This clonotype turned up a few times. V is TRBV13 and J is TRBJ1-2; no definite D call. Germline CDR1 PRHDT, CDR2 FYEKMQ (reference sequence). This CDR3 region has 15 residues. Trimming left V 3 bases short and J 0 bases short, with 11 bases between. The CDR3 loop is CASSFRSYTNYGYTF. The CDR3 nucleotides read TGTGCCAGCAGCTTTAGGTCTTACACTAACTATGGCTACACCTTC. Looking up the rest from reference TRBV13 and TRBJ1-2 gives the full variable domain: AAGVIQSPRHLIKEKRETATLKCYPIPRHDTVYWYQQGPGQDPQFLISFYEKMQSDKGSIPDRFSAQQFSDYHSELNMSSLELGDSALYFCASSFRSYTNYGYTFGSGTRLTVV.

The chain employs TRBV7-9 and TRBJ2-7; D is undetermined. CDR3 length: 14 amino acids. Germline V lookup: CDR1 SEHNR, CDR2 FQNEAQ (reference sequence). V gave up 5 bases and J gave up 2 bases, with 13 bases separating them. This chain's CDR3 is CASSPLSTPYEQYF. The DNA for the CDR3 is TGTGCCAGCAGCCCTTTGTCAACGCCCTACGAGCAGTACTTC. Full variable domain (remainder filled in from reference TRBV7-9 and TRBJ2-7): DTGVSQNPRHKITKRGQNVTFRCDPISEHNRLYWYRQTLGQGPEFLTYFQNEAQLEKSRLLSDRFSAERPKGSFSTLEIQRTEQGDSAMYLCASSPLSTPYEQYFGPGTRLTVT.